This is a list of T cell receptor beta chains from one sample in a study of CXCR3-negative and CXCR3-positive naive CD8 T cells. TCRdb re-called the 5' RACE reads; every CDR3 protein appears as one record, without DNA. The sample's table shows about 5,500 distinct CDR3 sequences. The material sequenced was naive CXCR3+ CD8+ T cells from blood. The receptors shown here come from a human donor in good health. Some clones in this sample may be carry-over from other donors' samples. CDR3s include the opening cysteine and the closing phenylalanine or tryptophan. A row's size may be missing; if present it is once, few, many or a size class.

abundance	v_gene	j_gene	CDR3aa
medium-sized	TRBV29-1	TRBJ2-7	CSVRTSGRYEQYF
NA	TRBV5-4	TRBJ2-7	CASSLVLDRVTAYEQYF
NA	TRBV29-1	TRBJ1-4	CSVDPGTNEKLFF
medium-sized	TRBV12-3/TRBV12-4	TRBJ2-2	CASSLIGTDTGELFF
NA	TRBV24-1	TRBJ1-2	CATSDSSIYYGYTF
medium-sized	TRBV7-8	TRBJ1-1	CASSVMGDLNTEAFF
NA	TRBV7-8	TRBJ1-1	CASSLSGGTEAFF
medium-sized	TRBV6-6	TRBJ1-1	CASSPLGGGTTEAFF
medium-sized	TRBV7-9	TRBJ2-7	CASSIGAAYEQYF
NA	TRBV6-5	TRBJ2-5	CASSVWEAQETQYF
NA	TRBV29-1	TRBJ2-3	CSVFTGVTDTQYF
NA	TRBV14	TRBJ1-1	CASSQRTDMNTEAFF
NA	TRBV20-1	TRBJ1-2	CSAVPGFHVNYGYTF
NA	TRBV10-3	TRBJ1-2	CACAGTHYGYTF
NA	TRBV14	TRBJ1-2	CASSQAALGALNYGYTF
medium-sized	TRBV6-6	TRBJ1-5	CASSSGDREIQPQHF
medium-sized	TRBV29-1	TRBJ1-2	CSGNLQGREGYTF
NA	TRBV4-3	TRBJ1-3	CASSQDRGFGNTIYF
NA	TRBV6-2/TRBV6-3	TRBJ2-1	CASSPGGEQFF
NA	TRBV7-9	TRBJ1-2	CASSLAKNDHSYGYTF
NA	TRBV7-6	TRBJ2-1	CASSSIAGGVYNEQFF
medium-sized	TRBV29-1	TRBJ2-7	CSVKAGVYEQYF
medium-sized	TRBV6-6	TRBJ2-1	CASSSRQGQDNEQFF
NA	TRBV27	TRBJ1-1	CASSPQENTEAFF
NA	TRBV5-5	TRBJ1-2	CASSLSGTYGYTF
medium-sized	TRBV20-1	TRBJ1-2	CSARTGYGYTF
NA	TRBV25-1	TRBJ1-1	CASSDYPEAFF
NA	TRBV19	TRBJ1-5	CASAEWRDQPQHF
NA	TRBV25-1	TRBJ2-1	CAGGPGQGYNEQFF
medium-sized	TRBV10-3	TRBJ2-7	CAISESVVNTRSYEQYF
medium-sized	TRBV2	TRBJ2-1	CASSSYSGNEQFF
NA	TRBV4-3	TRBJ2-1	CASSQASGTYNEQFF
NA	TRBV14	TRBJ2-7	CASSQSASVEQYF
NA	TRBV14	TRBJ2-1	CASSPGDAAGAEDEQFF
medium-sized	TRBV6-2/TRBV6-3	TRBJ2-3	CASSPLALSTDTQYF
medium-sized	TRBV29-1	TRBJ1-4	CSVEDWGGSGNEKLFF
NA	TRBV20-1	TRBJ2-2	CSARKQGAGELFF
NA	TRBV29-1	TRBJ2-7	CSVVTSGSTTYEQYF
NA	TRBV29-1	TRBJ2-7	CSVEDFGAGNEQYF
medium-sized	TRBV3-1	TRBJ1-5	CASSQDGEGNQPQHF
NA	TRBV20-1	TRBJ2-7	CSARDPTSGSPQQYF
NA	TRBV4-3	TRBJ2-2	CASSQGSASGRTGELFF
NA	TRBV14	TRBJ1-2	CASRHSMGRGYGYTF
medium-sized	TRBV6-6	TRBJ2-5	CASSYAGQQETQYF
NA	TRBV6-2/TRBV6-3	TRBJ1-1	CASSNQNRGNTEAFF
NA	TRBV14	TRBJ2-3	CASSLPTDLSTDTQYF
NA	TRBV5-1	TRBJ2-7	CASSLVGESVSYEQYF
NA	TRBV7-9	TRBJ2-1	CASSDSSGTGYNEQFF
medium-sized	TRBV29-1	TRBJ1-1	CSVGRERAGAFF
medium-sized	TRBV3-1	TRBJ2-7	CASSQDSLAGVYEQYF
medium-sized	TRBV29-1	TRBJ2-1	CSVFPRGGNEQFF
NA	TRBV6-2/TRBV6-3	TRBJ2-2	CASSRHLTGLAGARNTGELFF
NA	TRBV13	TRBJ1-2	CASSLAAEANYGYTF
NA	TRBV21-1	TRBJ2-7	CASSKVGGYYEQYF
NA	TRBV29-1	TRBJ2-3	CSAERPSTDTQYF
NA	TRBV29-1	TRBJ2-1	CSVTGTGSGREHNEQFF
medium-sized	TRBV12-3/TRBV12-4	TRBJ2-7	CASSTGTGGYEQYF
NA	TRBV27	TRBJ2-1	CASSFAGPRGNEQFF
medium-sized	TRBV7-9	TRBJ1-1	CASTEQGRDTEAFF
medium-sized	TRBV29-1	TRBJ2-3	CRAEPGQPREDTQYF